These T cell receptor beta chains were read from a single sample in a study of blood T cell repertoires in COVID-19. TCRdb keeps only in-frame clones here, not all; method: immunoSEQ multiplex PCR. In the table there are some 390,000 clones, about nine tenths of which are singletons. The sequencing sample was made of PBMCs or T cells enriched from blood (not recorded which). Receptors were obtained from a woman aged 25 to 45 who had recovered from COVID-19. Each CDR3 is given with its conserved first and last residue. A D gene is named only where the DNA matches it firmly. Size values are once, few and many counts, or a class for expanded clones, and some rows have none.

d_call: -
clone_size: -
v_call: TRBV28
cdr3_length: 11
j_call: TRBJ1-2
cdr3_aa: CASEANYGYTF
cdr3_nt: TGTGCCAGCGAGGCTAACTATGGCTACACCTTC

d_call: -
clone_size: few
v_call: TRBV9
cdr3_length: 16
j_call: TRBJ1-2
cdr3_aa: CASSRDGRASAYGYTF
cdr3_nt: TGTGCCAGCAGCCGTGACGGCAGGGCCTCCGCCTATGGCTACACCTTC

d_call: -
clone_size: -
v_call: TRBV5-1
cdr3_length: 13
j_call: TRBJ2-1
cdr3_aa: CASFRTDYNEQFF
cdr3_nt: TGCGCCAGCTTCAGGACAGATTACAATGAGCAGTTCTTC

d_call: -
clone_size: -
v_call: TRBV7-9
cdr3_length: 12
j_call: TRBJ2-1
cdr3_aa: CASRTMDNEQFF
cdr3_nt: TGTGCCAGCCGAACAATGGACAATGAGCAGTTCTTC

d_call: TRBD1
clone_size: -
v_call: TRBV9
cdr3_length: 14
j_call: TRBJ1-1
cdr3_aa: CASSEDRWGTEAFF
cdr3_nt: TGTGCCAGCAGCGAGGACAGGTGGGGCACTGAAGCTTTCTTT

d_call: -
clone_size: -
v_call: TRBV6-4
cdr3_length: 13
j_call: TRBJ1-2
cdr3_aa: CASRSSGDYGYTF
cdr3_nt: TGTGCCAGCCGGTCCTCAGGTGACTATGGCTACACCTTC

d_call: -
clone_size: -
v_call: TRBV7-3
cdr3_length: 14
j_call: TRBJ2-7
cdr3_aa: CASSQTRDSREQYF
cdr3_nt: TGTGCCAGCAGCCAGACCCGGGACTCACGAGAGCAGTACTTC

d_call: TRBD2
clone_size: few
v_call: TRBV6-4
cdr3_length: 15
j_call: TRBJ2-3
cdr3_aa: CASSASGGSSDTQYF
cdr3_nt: TGTGCCAGCAGTGCATCTGGCGGGAGCTCAGATACGCAGTATTTT

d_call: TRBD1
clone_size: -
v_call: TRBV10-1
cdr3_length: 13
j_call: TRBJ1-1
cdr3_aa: CASGTGKNTEAFF
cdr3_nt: TGCGCCAGTGGGACAGGGAAGAACACTGAAGCTTTCTTT

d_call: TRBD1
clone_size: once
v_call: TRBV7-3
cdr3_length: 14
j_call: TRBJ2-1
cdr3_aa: CASSLGQGTNEQFF
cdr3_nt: TGTGCCAGCAGCCTCGGACAGGGTACCAATGAGCAGTTCTTC

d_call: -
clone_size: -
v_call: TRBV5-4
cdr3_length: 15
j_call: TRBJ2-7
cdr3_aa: CASSRDRGGTYEQYF
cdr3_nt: TGTGCCAGCAGCCGTGACAGGGGAGGGACCTACGAGCAGTACTTC

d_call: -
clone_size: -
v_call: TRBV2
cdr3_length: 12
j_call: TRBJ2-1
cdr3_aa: CATPNRSGEQFF
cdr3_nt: TGTGCCACCCCGAACAGGTCCGGTGAGCAGTTCTTC

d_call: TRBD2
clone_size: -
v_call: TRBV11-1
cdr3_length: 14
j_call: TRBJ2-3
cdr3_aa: CASSRTSGSDTQYF
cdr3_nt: TGTGCCAGCAGCAGGACTAGCGGGAGTGATACGCAGTATTTT

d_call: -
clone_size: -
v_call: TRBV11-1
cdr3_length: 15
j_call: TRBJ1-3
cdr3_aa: CASSTQGGSGNTIYF
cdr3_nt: TGTGCCAGCAGCACCCAGGGAGGCTCTGGAAACACCATATATTTT

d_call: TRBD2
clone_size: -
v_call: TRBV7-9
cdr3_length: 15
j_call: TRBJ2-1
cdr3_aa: CASSFLGTSGTSPFF
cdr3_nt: TGTGCCAGCAGCTTCCTTGGGACTAGCGGGACGTCTCCGTTCTTC

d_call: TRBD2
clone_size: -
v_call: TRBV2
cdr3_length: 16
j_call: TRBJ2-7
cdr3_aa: CASSAPGLAGDYEQYF
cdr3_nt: TGTGCCAGCAGTGCCCCAGGACTAGCGGGGGACTACGAGCAGTACTTC

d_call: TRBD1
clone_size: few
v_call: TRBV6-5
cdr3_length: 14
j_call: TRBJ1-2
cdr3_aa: CASRGTGKRYGYTF
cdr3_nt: TGTGCCAGCAGGGGGACAGGGAAGAGGTATGGCTACACCTTC

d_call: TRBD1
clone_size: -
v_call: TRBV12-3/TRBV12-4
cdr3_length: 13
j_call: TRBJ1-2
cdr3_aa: CASSFQGVYGYTF
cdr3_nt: TGTGCCAGCAGTTTTCAGGGGGTTTATGGCTACACCTTC

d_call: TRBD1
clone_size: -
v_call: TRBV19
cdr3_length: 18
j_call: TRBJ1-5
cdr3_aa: CASSPRRAGTGSNQPQHF
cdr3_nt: TGTGCCAGTAGTCCCCGCCGCGCCGGGACAGGGTCGAACCAGCCCCAGCATTTT

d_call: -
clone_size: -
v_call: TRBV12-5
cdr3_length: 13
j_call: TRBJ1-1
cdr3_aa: CASGYLFGAEAFF
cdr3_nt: TGTGCTAGTGGTTACCTCTTCGGGGCTGAAGCTTTCTTT

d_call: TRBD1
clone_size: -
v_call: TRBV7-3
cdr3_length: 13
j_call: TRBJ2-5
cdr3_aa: CASSSQGEETQYF
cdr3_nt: TGTGCCAGCAGCTCCCAGGGGGAGGAGACCCAGTACTTC

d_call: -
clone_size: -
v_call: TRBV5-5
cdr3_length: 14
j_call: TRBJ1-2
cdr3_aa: CASSLDLGGYGYTF
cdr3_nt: TGTGCCAGCAGCTTGGACCTTGGGGGGTATGGCTACACCTTC

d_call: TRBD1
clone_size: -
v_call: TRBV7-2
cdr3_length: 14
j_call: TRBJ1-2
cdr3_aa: CASTPTGTGMGYTF
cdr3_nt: TGTGCCAGCACCCCGACCGGGACAGGGATGGGCTACACCTTC

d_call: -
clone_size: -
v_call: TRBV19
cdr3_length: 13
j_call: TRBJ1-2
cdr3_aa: CASSIGRDNGYTF
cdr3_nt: TGTGCCAGTAGTATTGGCAGGGACAATGGCTACACCTTC

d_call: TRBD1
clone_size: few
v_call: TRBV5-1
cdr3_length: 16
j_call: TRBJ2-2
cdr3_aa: CASSSDGQGDTGELFF
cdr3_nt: TGCGCCAGCAGCTCCGACGGACAGGGTGACACCGGGGAGCTGTTTTTT

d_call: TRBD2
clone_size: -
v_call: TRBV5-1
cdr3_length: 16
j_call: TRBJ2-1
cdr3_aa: CASSGGGTSGHNEQFF
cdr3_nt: TGCGCCAGCAGCGGGGGTGGGACTAGCGGACACAATGAGCAGTTCTTC

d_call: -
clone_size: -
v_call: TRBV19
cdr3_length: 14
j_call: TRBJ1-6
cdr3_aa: CASSSGRVDSPLHF
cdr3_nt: TGTGCCAGTAGCTCAGGGAGGGTGGATTCACCCCTCCACTTT

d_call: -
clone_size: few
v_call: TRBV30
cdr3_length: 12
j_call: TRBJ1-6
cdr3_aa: CAWTFEAGTLHF
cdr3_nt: TGTGCCTGGACTTTTGAGGCGGGTACCCTCCACTTT

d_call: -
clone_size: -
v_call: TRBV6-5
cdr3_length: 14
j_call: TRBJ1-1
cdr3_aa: CASSYSPTGTEAFF
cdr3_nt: TGTGCCAGCAGTTACTCCCCTACGGGGACTGAAGCTTTCTTT

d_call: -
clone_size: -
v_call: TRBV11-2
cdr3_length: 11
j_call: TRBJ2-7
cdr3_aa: CASSSAYEQYF
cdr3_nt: TGTGCCAGCAGCTCGGCCTACGAGCAGTACTTC

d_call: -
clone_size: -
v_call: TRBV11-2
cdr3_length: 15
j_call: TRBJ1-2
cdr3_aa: CASSLVTDFFYGYTF
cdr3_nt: TGTGCCAGCAGCTTAGTGACAGATTTTTTCTATGGCTACACCTTC

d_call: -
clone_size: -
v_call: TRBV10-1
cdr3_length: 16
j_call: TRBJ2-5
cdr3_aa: CASSESWDKGWETQYF
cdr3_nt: TGCGCCAGCAGTGAGTCGTGGGACAAGGGATGGGAGACCCAGTACTTC

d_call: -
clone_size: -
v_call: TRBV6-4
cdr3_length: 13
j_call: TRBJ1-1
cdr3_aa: CASRDTGNTEAFF
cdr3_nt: TGTGCCAGCAGGGACACCGGGAACACTGAAGCTTTCTTT

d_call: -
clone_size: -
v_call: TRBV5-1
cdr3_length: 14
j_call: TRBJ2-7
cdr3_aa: CASSLGGQAYEQYF
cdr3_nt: TGCGCCAGCAGCTTGGGTGGTCAGGCCTACGAGCAGTACTTC

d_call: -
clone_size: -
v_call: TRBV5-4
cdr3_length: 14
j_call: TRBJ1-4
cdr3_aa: CASSSTRDFEKLFF
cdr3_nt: TGTGCCAGCAGCTCGACGAGGGATTTTGAAAAACTGTTTTTT

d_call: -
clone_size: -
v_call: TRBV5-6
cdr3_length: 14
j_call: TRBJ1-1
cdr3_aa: CASSLVGGNTEAFF
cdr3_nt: TGTGCCAGCAGCTTGGTGGGGGGGAACACTGAAGCTTTCTTT

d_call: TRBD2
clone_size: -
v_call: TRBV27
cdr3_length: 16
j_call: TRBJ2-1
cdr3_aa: CASSLLALGSYNEQFF
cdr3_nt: TGTGCCAGCAGTCTACTAGCGCTCGGCTCCTACAATGAGCAGTTCTTC

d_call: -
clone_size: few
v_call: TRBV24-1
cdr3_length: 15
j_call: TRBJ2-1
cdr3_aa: CATSTGRTAADEQFF
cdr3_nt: TGTGCCACCAGTACGGGTAGGACGGCAGCGGATGAGCAGTTCTTC

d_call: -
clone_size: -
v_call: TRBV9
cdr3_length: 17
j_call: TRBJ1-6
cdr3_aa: CASSFRQAVSYNSPLHF
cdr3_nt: TGTGCCAGCAGTTTCCGACAGGCCGTCTCCTATAATTCACCCCTCCACTTT

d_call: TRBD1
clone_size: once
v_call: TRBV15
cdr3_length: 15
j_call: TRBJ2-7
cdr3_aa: CATSRTRQGAVEQYF
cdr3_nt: TGTGCCACCAGCAGAACACGACAGGGGGCTGTCGAGCAGTACTTC